Listed here are 9 T cell receptor beta chains from one sample, sequenced in a study of vaccination and CD4 T cells after COVID-19. Cultured CD4+ T cell DNA underwent sequencing with the Oncomine TCR Beta short-read assay. Via MiXCR, TCRdb re-called the PCR reads, giving one row per CDR3 protein. The data contain under 15,000 distinct CDR3 sequences, around two fifths of them singletons. These receptors lack a known antigen. This sample's treatment: roughly 10-day PBMC culture with coronavirus spike peptide pools or control peptides (ViraFEST assay). The sample was CD4+ T cells from blood, cultured in vitro. These receptors were obtained from a human donor who had recovered from COVID-19.

This chain links TRBV20-1 with TRBJ1-6; D may be TRBD1 (5 bases). The CDR3 covers 12 residues. CDR1 and CDR2 (germline): DFQATT, SNEGSKA (reference sequence). Trimming pared 4 bases from V and 10 bases from J, leaving 11 bases between. The chain's CDR3 is CSAIVRGSPLHF. DNA for the CDR3: TGCAGTGCTATCGTTAGGGGCTCACCCCTCCACTTT.

V and J are TRBV30 and TRBJ1-6; D is ambiguous. V was trimmed by 0 bases and J by 6 bases, leaving 12 bases between them. CDR1 and CDR2 (germline): GTSNPN, SVGIG (reference sequence). CDR3 size: 15 residues. The CDR3, as DNA: TGTGCCTGGAGTGTACCCGGGGAGGGTAATTCACCCCTCCACTTT. Translated, it gives CAWSVPGEGNSPLHF.

V gene TRBV6-1 combines with J gene TRBJ2-5; no definite D call. This CDR3 is 11 amino acids long. Germline CDR1 MNHNS, CDR2 SASEGT. Trimming shortened V by 8 bases and J by 8 bases, and 12 bases separated the two germline ends. CDR3 DNA sequence: TGTGCCAGCTCTACCCTGGGTACCCAGTACTTC. It encodes CASSTLGTQYF.

The rearrangement joins TRBV21-1 to TRBJ2-1. TRBV21-1 corresponds to a pseudogene. This CDR3 region has 15 residues. DNA of the CDR3: TGTGCCAGCAGCAAAGCGGAGAGCTCCTACAATGAGCAGTTCTTC. Amino acids: CASSKAESSYNEQFF.

V usage is TRBV28 and J usage is TRBJ1-1; no clear D gene. The CDR3 extends over 13 amino acids. CDR1 and CDR2 (germline): MDHEN, SYDVKM. Trimming cost V 4 bases and J 8 bases, with 14 bases left between them. In nucleotides, the CDR3 is TGTGCCAGCAGTTCACAACAGCTTCTGGAAGCTTTCTTT. Protein sequence: CASSSQQLLEAFF.

The chain has TRBV5-4 and TRBJ2-3, with D maybe TRBD2 (5 bases). Trimming stripped 4 bases from V and 10 bases from J, with 16 bases between. In germline, CDR1 is SGHNT, CDR2 YYREEE (reference sequence). The CDR3 contains 13 residues. The DNA for the CDR3 is TGTGCCAGCAGCCCCGAGTTGGAGAGGGCGCAGTATTTT. Translating it yields CASSPELERAQYF.

The chain recombines TRBV5-4 with TRBJ2-7; D might be TRBD1 or TRBD2, each matching 5 bases. CDR1 SGHNT and CDR2 YYREEE come from the germline V gene (reference sequence). V lost 9 bases and J 0 bases, leaving 16 bases between the germline ends. The CDR3 covers 14 residues. The CDR3 spells CATRGDRFSYEQYF. As DNA, the CDR3 is TGTGCCACCCGGGGCGACAGATTCTCCTACGAGCAGTACTTC.

The V call is TRBV10-1, the J call TRBJ2-2; D might be TRBD2 (6 bases). The germline V gene has CDR1 WNHNN and CDR2 SYGVQD (reference sequence). V gave up 6 bases and J gave up 5 bases, with 16 bases separating them. There are 15 residues in the CDR3. The CDR3 bases are TGCGCCAGCAGCCGGGACTCCGTAGGAACCGGGGAGCTGTTTTTT. The encoded protein is CASSRDSVGTGELFF.

The chain recombines TRBV5-1 with TRBJ2-1; D might be TRBD1 (6 bases). This CDR3 has 15 amino acids. Trimming removed 3 bases at V and 3 bases at J, with 13 bases between. Germline V gene lookup returns CDR1 SGHRS and CDR2 YFSETQ. The CDR3 DNA is TGCGCCAGCAGCTGGACCGGGACACTCTACAATGAGCAGTTCTTC. Protein: CASSWTGTLYNEQFF.